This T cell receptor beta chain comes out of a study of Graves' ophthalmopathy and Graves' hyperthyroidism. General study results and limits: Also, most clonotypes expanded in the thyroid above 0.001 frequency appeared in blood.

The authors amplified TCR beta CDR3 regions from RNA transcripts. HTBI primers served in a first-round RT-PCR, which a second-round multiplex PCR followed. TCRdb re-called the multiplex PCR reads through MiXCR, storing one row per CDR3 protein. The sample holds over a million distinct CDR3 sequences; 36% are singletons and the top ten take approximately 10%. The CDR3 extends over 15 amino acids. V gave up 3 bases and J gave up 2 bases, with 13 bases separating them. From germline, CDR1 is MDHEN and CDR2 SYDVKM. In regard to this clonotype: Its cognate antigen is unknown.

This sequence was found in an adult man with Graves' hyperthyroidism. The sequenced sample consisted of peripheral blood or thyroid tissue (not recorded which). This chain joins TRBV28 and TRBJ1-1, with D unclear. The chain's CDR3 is CASSFGPSTNTEAFF. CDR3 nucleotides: TGTGCCAGCAGTTTTGGGCCCTCTACTAACACTGAAGCTTTCTTT.